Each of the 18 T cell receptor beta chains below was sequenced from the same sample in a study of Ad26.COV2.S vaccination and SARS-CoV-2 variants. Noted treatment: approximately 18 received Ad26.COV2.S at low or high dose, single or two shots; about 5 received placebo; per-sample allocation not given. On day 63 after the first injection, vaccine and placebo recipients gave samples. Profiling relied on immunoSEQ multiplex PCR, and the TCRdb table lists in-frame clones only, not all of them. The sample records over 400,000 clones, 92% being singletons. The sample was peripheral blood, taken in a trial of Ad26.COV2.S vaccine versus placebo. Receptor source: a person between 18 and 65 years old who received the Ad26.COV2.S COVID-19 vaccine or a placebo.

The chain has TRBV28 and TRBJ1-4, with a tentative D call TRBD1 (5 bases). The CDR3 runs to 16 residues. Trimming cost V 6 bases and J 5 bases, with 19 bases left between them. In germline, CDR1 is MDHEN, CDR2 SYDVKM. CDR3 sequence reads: CASRGGFIRRNEKLFF. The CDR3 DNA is TGTGCCAGCAGGGGGGGATTTATCAGGAGGAATGAAAAACTGTTTTTT.

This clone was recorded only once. CDR3 in amino acids: CASTRGGLGKLFF. As DNA, the CDR3 is TGTGCCAGTACTCGGGGGGGCCTGGGAAAACTGTTTTTT. This chain connects TRBV19 to TRBJ1-4; maybe TRBD1 (6 bases). V shed 7 bases and J shed 10 bases, with 16 bases lying between them. The CDR3 runs 13 residues. CDR1 is LNHDA, CDR2 SQIVND, per germline (reference sequence). The full variable domain, in which reference TRBV19 and TRBJ1-4 provide the parts outside the CDR3, is DGGITQSPKYLFRKEGQNVTLSCEQNLNHDAMYWYRQDPGQGLRLIYYSQIVNDFQKGDIAEGYSVSREKKESFPLTVTSAQKNPTAFYLCASTRGGLGKLFFGSGTQLSVL.

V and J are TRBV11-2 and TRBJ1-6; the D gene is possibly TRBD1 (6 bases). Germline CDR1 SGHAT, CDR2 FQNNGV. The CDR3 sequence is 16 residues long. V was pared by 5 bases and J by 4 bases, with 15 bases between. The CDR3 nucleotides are TGTGCCAGCAGCCAACCTGACAGGTTATATAATTCACCCCTCCACTTT. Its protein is CASSQPDRLYNSPLHF.

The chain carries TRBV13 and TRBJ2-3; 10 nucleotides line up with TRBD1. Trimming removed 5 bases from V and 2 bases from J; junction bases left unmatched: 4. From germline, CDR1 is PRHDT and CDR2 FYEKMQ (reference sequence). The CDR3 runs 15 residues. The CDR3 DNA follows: TGTGCCAGCAGCCCCCGACAGGGGGCCACAGATACGCAGTATTTT. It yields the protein CASSPRQGATDTQYF.

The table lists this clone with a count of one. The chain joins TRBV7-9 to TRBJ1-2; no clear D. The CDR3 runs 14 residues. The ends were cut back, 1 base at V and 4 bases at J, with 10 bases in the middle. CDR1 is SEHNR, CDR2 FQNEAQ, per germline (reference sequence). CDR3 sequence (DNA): TGTGCCAGCAGCTTAGTGGGTGGACTCTATGGCTACACCTTC. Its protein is CASSLVGGLYGYTF.

CDR3 in DNA: TGTGCCAGCAGTAGACAGCATAATGAAAAACTGTTTTTT. This codes for CASSRQHNEKLFF. The J gene is TRBJ1-4, the V gene TRBV6-5; D may be TRBD1 (5 bases). This CDR3 has 13 residues. With 5 bases removed from V and 4 bases from J, the gap between germline ends came to 8 bases. CDR1 and CDR2 from the germline V gene are MNHEY and SVGAGI.

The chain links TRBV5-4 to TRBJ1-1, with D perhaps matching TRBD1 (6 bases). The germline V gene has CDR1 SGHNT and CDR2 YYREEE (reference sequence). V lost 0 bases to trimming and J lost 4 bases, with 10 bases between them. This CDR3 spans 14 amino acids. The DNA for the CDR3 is TGTGCCAGCAGCTTGGAAGGGGGGGGCACTGAAGCTTTCTTT. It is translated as CASSLEGGGTEAFF. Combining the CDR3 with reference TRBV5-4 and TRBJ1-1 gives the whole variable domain ETGVTQSPTHLIKTRGQQVTLRCSSQSGHNTVSWYQQALGQGPQFIFQYYREEENGRGNFPPRFSGLQFPNYSSELNVNALELDDSALYLCASSLEGGGTEAFFGQGTRLTVV.

CDR3 sequence (DNA): TGTGCCAGTAGTTGGGGAACTCCCAATGAGCAGTTCTTC. Its protein is CASSWGTPNEQFF. The chain recombines TRBV19 with TRBJ2-1, with D uncertain. The ends were cut back, 5 bases at V and 6 bases at J, with 11 bases in the middle. Germline assignment: CDR1 LNHDA and CDR2 SQIVND (reference sequence). The CDR3 has 13 residues.

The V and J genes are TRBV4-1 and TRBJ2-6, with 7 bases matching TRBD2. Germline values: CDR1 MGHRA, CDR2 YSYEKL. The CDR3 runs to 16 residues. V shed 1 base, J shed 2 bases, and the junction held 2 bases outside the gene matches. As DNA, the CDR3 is TGCGCCAGCAGCCAAGTGGGAGGGGCTGGGGCCAACGTCCTGACTTTC. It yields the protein CASSQVGGAGANVLTF.

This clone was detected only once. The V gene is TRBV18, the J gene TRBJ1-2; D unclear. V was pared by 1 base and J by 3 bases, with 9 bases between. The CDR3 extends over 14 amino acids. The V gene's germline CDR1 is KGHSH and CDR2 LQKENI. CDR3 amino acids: CASSPQGPDYGYTF. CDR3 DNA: TGTGCCAGCTCACCACAGGGCCCGGACTATGGCTACACCTTC. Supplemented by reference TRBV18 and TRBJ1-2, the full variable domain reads NAGVMQNPRHLVRRRGQEARLRCSPMKGHSHVYWYRQLPEEGLKFMVYLQKENIIDESGMPKERFSAEFPKEGPSILRIQQVVRGDSAAYFCASSPQGPDYGYTFGSGTRLTVV.

The CDR3 DNA is TGTGCCAGCAGCTTGGGTTTAGCTAGCGGTACCTACGAGCAGTACTTC. It encodes CASSLGLASGTYEQYF. The chain joins TRBV7-2 to TRBJ2-7; TRBD2 aligns across 7 bases. There are 16 residues in the CDR3. Per germline, CDR1 SGHTA and CDR2 FQGNSA. V shed 3 bases and J 2 bases; nucleotides not matched to a gene: 10.

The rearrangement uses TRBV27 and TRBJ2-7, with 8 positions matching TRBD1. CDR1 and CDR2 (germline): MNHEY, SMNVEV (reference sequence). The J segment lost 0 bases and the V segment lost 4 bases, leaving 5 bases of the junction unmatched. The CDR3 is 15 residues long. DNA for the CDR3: TGTGCCAGCAGTTGGGGGACAGGAACCTCCTACGAGCAGTACTTC. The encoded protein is CASSWGTGTSYEQYF.

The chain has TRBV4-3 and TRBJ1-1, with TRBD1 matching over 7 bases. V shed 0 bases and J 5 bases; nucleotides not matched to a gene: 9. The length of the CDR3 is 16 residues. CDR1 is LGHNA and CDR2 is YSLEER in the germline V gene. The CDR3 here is CASSQDKSQGGTEAFF. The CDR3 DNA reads TGCGCCAGCAGCCAAGATAAGAGCCAGGGGGGGACTGAAGCTTTCTTT.

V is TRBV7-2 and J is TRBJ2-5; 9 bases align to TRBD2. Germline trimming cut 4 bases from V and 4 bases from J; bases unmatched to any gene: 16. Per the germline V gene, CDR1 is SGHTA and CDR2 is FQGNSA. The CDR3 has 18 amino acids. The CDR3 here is CASSSSGAGGRVRETQYF. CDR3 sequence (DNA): TGTGCCAGCAGCTCCTCCGGTGCGGGGGGGCGGGTCCGAGAGACCCAGTACTTC. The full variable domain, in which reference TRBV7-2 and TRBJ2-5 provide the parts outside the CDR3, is GAGVSQSPSNKVTEKGKDVELRCDPISGHTALYWYRQSLGQGLEFLIYFQGNSAPDKSGLPSDRFSAERTGGSVSTLTIQRTQQEDSAVYLCASSSSGAGGRVRETQYFGPGTRLLVL.

CDR3 sequence (DNA): TGTGCCAGCAACCCAGTAGCCGGGACCGGGGACACTGAAGCTTTCTTT. This translates into CASNPVAGTGDTEAFF. The V call is TRBV6-4, the J call TRBJ1-1, with D maybe TRBD1 (5 bases). The CDR3 is made up of 16 amino acids. Germline CDR1 MRHNA, CDR2 SNTAGT. The V end was cut by 7 bases, the J end by 3 bases, with 21 bases between.

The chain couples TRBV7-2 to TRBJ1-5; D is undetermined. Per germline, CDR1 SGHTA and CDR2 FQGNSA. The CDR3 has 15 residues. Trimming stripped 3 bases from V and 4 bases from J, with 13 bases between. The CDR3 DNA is TGTGCCAGCAGCTTTATGGTAATGGGAAATCAGCCCCAGCATTTT. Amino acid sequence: CASSFMVMGNQPQHF.

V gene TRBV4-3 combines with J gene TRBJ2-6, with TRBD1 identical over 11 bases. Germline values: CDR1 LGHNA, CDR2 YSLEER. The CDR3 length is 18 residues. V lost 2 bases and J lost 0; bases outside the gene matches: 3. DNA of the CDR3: TGCGCCAGCAGCCAATGGGACAGGGGGTTCTCTGGGGCCAACGTCCTGACTTTC. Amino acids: CASSQWDRGFSGANVLTF.

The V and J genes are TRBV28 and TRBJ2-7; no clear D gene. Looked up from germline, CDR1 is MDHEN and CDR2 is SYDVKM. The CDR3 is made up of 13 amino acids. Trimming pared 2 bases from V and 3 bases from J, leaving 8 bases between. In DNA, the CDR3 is TGTGCCAGCAGTTTAAATGGCCGCTACGAGCAGTACTTC. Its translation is CASSLNGRYEQYF.